The text below deals with one T cell receptor (beta chain). What it binds is not known. This specimen belongs to a study of shared clonotypes between healthy human individuals. General observations from the study: Only blood was sampled, and tissue TCR repertoires likely differ from blood ones.

Losses at the gene ends were 0 bases for V and 3 bases for J; bases not matched to a gene: 5. CDR1 is MGHRA, CDR2 YSYEKL, per germline. The CDR3 totals 16 residues. Sequenced by immunoSEQ multiplex PCR; TCRdb stores in-frame clones only, minus some. The sample has around 1.1 million clones, around 77% seen once; the top ten hold approximately 0.9%. This clonotype was obtained from a man aged 18 to 29 in good health. Some clones in this sample may be carry-over from other donors' samples. V is TRBV4-1 and J is TRBJ2-7, with 10 bases that match TRBD1. Sequenced sample: memory CD4+ T cells from PBMCs. Subset given: CD45RA-negative fraction. CDR3 DNA sequence: TGCGCCAGCAGCCAAGATTGGGGACAGGGGTACTACGAGCAGTACTTC. This codes for CASSQDWGQGYYEQYF.